This record covers a single T cell receptor (beta chain). Its specificity is not known. CDR1 is MGHDK, CDR2 SYGVNS, per germline. V was clipped by 4 bases and J by 5 bases, with 17 bases between them. The CDR3 is 16 residues long. The method was immunoSEQ multiplex PCR; TCRdb's version includes in-frame clones alone and lacks a portion of them. The data contain some 120,000 clones, 89% of them singletons. This entry belongs to a study of T cell responses to AZD1222 COVID-19 vaccine. Study observations and caveats: White British ancestry dominated among donors, who included more females, and clonal diversity was possibly underestimated. The CD4 TCRs associated with vaccination extended across spike and predominated at 160-218 and 743-854. As reported, nearly half of all spike-specific TCRs target variant regions that are unmutated.

The material was peripheral blood, obtained on day 0 of AZD1222 vaccination. This TCR derives from an adult in good health. This rearrangement joins TRBV25-1 to TRBJ1-4; D uncertain. CDR3 sequence reads: CASSGVSLGPNEKLFF. In nucleotides, the CDR3 is TGTGCCAGCAGTGGTGTCAGCTTAGGTCCCAATGAAAAACTGTTTTTT.